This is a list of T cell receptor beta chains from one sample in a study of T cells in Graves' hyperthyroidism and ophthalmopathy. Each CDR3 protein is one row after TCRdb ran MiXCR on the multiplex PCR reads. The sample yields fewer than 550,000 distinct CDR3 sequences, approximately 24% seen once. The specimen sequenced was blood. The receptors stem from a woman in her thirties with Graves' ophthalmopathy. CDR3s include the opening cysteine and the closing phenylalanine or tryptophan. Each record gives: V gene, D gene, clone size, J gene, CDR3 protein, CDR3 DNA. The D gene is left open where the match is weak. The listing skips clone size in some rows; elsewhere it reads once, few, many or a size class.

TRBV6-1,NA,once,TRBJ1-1,CASTRSGANTEAFF,TGTGCCAGCACCCGATCGGGGGCGAACACTGAAGCTTTCTTT
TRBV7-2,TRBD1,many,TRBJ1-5,CASSSQVGGGQPQHF,TGTGCCAGCAGCTCTCAGGTAGGGGGCGGTCAGCCCCAGCATTTT
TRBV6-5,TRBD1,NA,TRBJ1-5,CASTYLWTGDQPQHF,TGTGCCAGCACCTACTTGTGGACAGGAGATCAGCCCCAGCATTTT
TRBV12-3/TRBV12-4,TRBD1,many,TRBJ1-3,CASNPLWAGGLGNTIYF,TGTGCCAGCAACCCCCTCTGGGCAGGGGGATTAGGAAACACCATATATTTT
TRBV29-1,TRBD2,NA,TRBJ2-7,CSVEEGTSGYEQYF,TGCAGCGTTGAAGAGGGGACTAGTGGCTACGAGCAGTACTTC
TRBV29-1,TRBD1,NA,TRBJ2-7,CSVEDDPRQGQPYEQYF,TGCAGCGTTGAAGATGACCCCCGACAGGGGCAACCCTACGAGCAGTACTTC
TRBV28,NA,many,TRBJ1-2,CASSDSGGYTF,TGTGCCAGCAGTGACTCCGGCGGCTACACCTTC
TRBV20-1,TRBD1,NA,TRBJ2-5,CSATEDRGETQYF,TGCAGTGCTACAGAGGACAGGGGAGAGACCCAGTACTTC
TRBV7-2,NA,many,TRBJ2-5,CASSSISSRETQYF,TGTGCCAGCAGCTCCATCTCCAGCCGGGAGACCCAGTACTTC
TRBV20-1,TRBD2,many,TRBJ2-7,CSARDRLAGLYEQYF,TGCAGTGCTAGAGATCGGCTAGCGGGACTCTACGAGCAGTACTTC
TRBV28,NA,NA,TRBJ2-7,CASCQSSYEQYF,TGTGCCAGTTGCCAGAGTTCCTACGAGCAGTACTTC
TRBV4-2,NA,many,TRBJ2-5,CASSQERSTQYF,TGTGCCAGCAGCCAAGAGCGGAGTACCCAGTACTTC
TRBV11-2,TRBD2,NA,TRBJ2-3,CASSPQWGGRAGDTQYF,TGTGCCAGCAGCCCCCAATGGGGCGGGAGGGCAGGAGATACGCAGTATTTT
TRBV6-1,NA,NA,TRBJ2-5,CASSFVGGTETQYF,TGTGCCAGCAGCTTTGTCGGAGGGACGGAGACCCAGTACTTC
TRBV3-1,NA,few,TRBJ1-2,CASSQGDLYGYTF,TGTGCCAGCAGCCAAGGGGATCTCTATGGCTACACCTTC
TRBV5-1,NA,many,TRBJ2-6,CASSNGGGSGANVLTF,TGCGCCAGCAGCAATGGTGGAGGGTCTGGGGCCAACGTCCTGACTTTC
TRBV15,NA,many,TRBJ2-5,CATSRDRNSVQETQYF,TGTGCCACCAGCAGAGATCGGAATAGCGTGCAAGAGACCCAGTACTTC
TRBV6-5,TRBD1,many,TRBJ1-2,CASSGTGGSDYGYTF,TGTGCCAGCAGCGGGACAGGGGGCTCTGACTATGGCTACACCTTC
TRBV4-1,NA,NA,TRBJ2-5,CASSRDGGGFKTQYF,TGCGCCAGCAGTCGCGACGGCGGTGGCTTTAAGACCCAGTACTTC
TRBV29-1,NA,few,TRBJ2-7,CSVPGLCEQYF,TGCAGCGTTCCGGGACTCTGCGAGCAGTACTTC
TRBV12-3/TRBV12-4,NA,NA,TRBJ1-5,CASSSSPVQHF,TGTGCCAGCAGTTCGAGCCCGGTCCAGCATTTT
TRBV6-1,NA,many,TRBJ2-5,CASSVVRQETQYF,TGTGCCAGCAGTGTGGTCAGGCAAGAGACCCAGTACTTC
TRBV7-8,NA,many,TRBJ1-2,CASRPITGSGYTF,TGTGCCAGCAGGCCGATAACAGGGAGTGGCTACACCTTC
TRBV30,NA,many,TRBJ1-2,CAWSVNSKGYLNGYTF,TGTGCCTGGAGTGTAAACTCAAAGGGATACCTCAATGGCTACACCTTC
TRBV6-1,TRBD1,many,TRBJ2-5,CVSRPRDRGPLETQYF,TGTGTCAGCAGACCCAGGGACAGGGGGCCGTTGGAGACCCAGTACTTC
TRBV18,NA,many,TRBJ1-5,CASSPERDQPQHF,TGTGCCAGCTCACCGGAGAGGGATCAGCCCCAGCATTTT
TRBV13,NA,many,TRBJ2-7,CASSLGLRFGGKGDSYEQYF,TGTGCCAGCAGCTTAGGCCTAAGATTCGGGGGTAAGGGGGACTCCTACGAGCAGTACTTC
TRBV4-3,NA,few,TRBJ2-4,CASSQRPLFIAKNIQYF,TGCGCCAGCAGCCAAAGACCCCTCTTTATAGCCAAAAACATTCAGTACTTC
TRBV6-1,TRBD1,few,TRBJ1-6,CASREWDRVNSPLHF,TGTGCCAGCAGGGAGTGGGACAGGGTTAATTCACCCCTCCACTTT
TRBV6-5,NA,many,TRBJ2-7,CASSYSRRLVYEQYF,TGTGCCAGCAGTTACTCCCGGAGGTTGGTCTACGAGCAGTACTTC